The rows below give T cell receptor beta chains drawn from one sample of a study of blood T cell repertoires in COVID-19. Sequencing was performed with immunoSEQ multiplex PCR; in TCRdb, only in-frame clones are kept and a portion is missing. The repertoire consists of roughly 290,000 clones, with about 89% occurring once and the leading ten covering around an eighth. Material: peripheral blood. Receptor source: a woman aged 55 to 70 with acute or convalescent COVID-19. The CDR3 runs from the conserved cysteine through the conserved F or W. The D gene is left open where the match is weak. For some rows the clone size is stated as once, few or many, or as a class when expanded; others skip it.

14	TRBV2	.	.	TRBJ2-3	TGTGCCAGCAGTGAACAGGGTTCACCAGATACGCAGTATTTT	CASSEQGSPDTQYF
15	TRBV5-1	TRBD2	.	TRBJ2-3	TGCGCCAGCAGCGCGGGACTAGCGGTTGTAGATACGCAGTATTTT	CASSAGLAVVDTQYF
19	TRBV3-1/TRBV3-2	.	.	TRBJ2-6	TGTGCCAGCAGCAAGGTGGGGAGTCAGGGGAGCTCTGGGGCCAACGTCCTGACTTTC	CASSKVGSQGSSGANVLTF
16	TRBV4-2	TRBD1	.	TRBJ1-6	TGTGCCAGCAGCCAAGCCCCCCAGGGGGCGGATTCACCCCTCCACTTT	CASSQAPQGADSPLHF
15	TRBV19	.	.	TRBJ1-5	TGTGCCAGTAGTATGAGGGAGAAGAGCAATCAGCCCCAGCATTTT	CASSMREKSNQPQHF
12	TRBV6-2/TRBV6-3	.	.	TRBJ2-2	TGTGCCAGCAGTCTAAACACCGGGGAGCTGTTTTTT	CASSLNTGELFF
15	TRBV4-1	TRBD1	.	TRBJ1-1	TGCGCCAGCACCGTTACCGGGACAGGGAACACTGAAGCTTTCTTT	CASTVTGTGNTEAFF
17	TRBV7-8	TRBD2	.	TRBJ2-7	TGTGCCAGCAGCTTAGCCCTAGCGGGAGGAAATAAGTACGAGCAGTACTTC	CASSLALAGGNKYEQYF
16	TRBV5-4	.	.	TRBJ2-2	TGTGCCAGCAGCTCTGCGGGACAGCCGAACACCGGGGAGCTGTTTTTT	CASSSAGQPNTGELFF
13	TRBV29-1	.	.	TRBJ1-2	TGCAGCGTTGTCGGGGGGCTCAACTATGGCTACACCTTC	CSVVGGLNYGYTF
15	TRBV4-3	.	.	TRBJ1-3	TGCGCCAGCAGCCAAGTGTTCGGGGCTGGAAACACCATATATTTT	CASSQVFGAGNTIYF
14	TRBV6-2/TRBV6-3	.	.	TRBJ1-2	TGTGCCAGCAGTTCTTTAGGACAGCCCTATGGCTACACCTTC	CASSSLGQPYGYTF
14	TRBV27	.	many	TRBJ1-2	TGTGCCAGCAAAGATCCGGGACATCTCTATGGCTACACCTTC	CASKDPGHLYGYTF
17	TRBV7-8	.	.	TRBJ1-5	TGTGCCAGCAGCCCAGCGGTTTTACTGTATAGCAATCAGCCCCAGCATTTT	CASSPAVLLYSNQPQHF
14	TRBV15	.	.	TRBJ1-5	TGTGCCACCAGCAAAAGGGACATCCACGGGCCCCAGCATTTT	CATSKRDIHGPQHF
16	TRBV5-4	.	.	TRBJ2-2	TGTGCCAGCAGCTTGGGTGGAGGGATAGGGACCGGGGAGCTGTTTTTT	CASSLGGGIGTGELFF
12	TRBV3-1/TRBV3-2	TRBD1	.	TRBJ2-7	TGTGCCAGCAGCCTACAGGGGCGCGAGCAGTACTTC	CASSLQGREQYF
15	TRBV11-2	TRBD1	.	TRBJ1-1	TGTGCCAGCAGCGATCGACAGGGGATGGGCACTGAAGCTTTCTTT	CASSDRQGMGTEAFF
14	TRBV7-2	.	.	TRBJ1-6	TGTGCCAGCAGCTTACAGGGGTGGGGTTCACCCCTCCACTTT	CASSLQGWGSPLHF
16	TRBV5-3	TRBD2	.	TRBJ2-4	TGTGCCAGAAGCTTGTCTAGCGGGGGAGCCAAAAACATTCAGTACTTC	CARSLSSGGAKNIQYF
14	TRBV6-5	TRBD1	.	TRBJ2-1	TGTGCCAGCAGTCGACAGGGGGCTCGGAATGAGCAGTTCTTC	CASSRQGARNEQFF
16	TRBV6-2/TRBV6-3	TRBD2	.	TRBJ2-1	TGTGCCAGCAGTTACTCGAGGCCGGGAGGGCACAATGAGCAGTTCTTC	CASSYSRPGGHNEQFF
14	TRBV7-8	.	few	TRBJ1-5	TGTGCCAGCTCAGGTAGGGGGTTCAATCAGCCCCAGCATTTT	CASSGRGFNQPQHF
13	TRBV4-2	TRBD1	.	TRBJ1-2	TGTGCCAGCAGCCCCGGGACAGATCATGGCTACACCTTC	CASSPGTDHGYTF
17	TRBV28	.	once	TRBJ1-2	TGTGCCAGCAGTCCCGTGCCGATTCTAGGACTACTAGATGGCTACACCTTC	CASSPVPILGLLDGYTF
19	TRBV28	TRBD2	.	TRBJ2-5	TGTGCCAGCAGTGCCGGGACTAGCGTTTTGGGAGCGAGGCAAGAGACCCAGTACTTC	CASSAGTSVLGARQETQYF
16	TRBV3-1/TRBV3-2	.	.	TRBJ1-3	TGTGCCAGCAGCCTTCAAGGCCTAGGGGCTGGAAACACCATATATTTT	CASSLQGLGAGNTIYF
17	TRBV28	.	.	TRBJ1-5	TGTGCCAGCAGTTTTTTCATCATACCCTATAGCAATCAGCCCCAGCATTTT	CASSFFIIPYSNQPQHF
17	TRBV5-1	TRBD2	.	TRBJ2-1	TGCGCCAGCAGCTTGTGGGCTAGCGGGGCCTCCTACAATGAGCAGTTCTTC	CASSLWASGASYNEQFF
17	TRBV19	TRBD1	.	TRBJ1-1	TGTGCCAGTAGTACCAGCTACTTTGACAGGGGGCGGACTGAAGCTTTCTTT	CASSTSYFDRGRTEAFF
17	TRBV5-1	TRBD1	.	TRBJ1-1	TGCGCCAGCAGCAAGGGACAGTTTGTACCCCGATGGACTGAAGCTTTCTTT	CASSKGQFVPRWTEAFF
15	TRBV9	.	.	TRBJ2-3	TGTGCCAGCAGCGTGCTAGCAGCTAGCACAGATACGCAGTATTTT	CASSVLAASTDTQYF
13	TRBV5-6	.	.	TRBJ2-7	TGTGCCAGCAGCTTGGGTCAATCCTACGAGCAGTACTTC	CASSLGQSYEQYF
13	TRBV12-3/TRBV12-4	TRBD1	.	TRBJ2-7	TGTGCCAGCAGCTCCGGGACAGTCTACGAGCAGTACTTC	CASSSGTVYEQYF
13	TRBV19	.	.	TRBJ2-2	TGTGCCAATCTTAGGGGGGGCACCGGGGAGCTGTTTTTT	CANLRGGTGELFF
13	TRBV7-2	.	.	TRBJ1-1	TGTGCCAGCAGCTTAGTAGCCAACACTGAAGCTTTCTTT	CASSLVANTEAFF
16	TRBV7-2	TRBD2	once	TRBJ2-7	TGTGCCAGCAGCTTGGCTAGCGGGAGGCCCTCCTACGAGCAGTACTTC	CASSLASGRPSYEQYF
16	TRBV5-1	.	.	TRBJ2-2	TGCGCCAGCAGCTTGGGGTTCGGGAGGAACACCGGGGAGCTGTTTTTT	CASSLGFGRNTGELFF
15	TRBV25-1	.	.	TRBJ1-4	TGTGCCAGCAGAGAAGCCCAGGGCGGACGTGAAAAACTGTTTTTT	CASREAQGGREKLFF
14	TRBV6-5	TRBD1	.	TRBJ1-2	TGTGCCAGCAGCAGACAGGGGGAGAACTATGGCTACACCTTC	CASSRQGENYGYTF
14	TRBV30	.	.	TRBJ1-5	TGTGCCTGGAGCCTCCCTGGAGACAATCAGCCCCAGCATTTT	CAWSLPGDNQPQHF
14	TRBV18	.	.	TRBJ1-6	TGTGCCAGCTCACCTACCCGGGATAATTCACCCCTCCACTTT	CASSPTRDNSPLHF
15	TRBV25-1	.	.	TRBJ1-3	TGTGCCAGCAGTGACGGACAGACCTCTGGAAACACCATATATTTT	CASSDGQTSGNTIYF
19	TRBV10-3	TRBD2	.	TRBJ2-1	TGTGCCATCAGTGAGTGGGCCCCGGGACTAGCGGGAGGGTCCCATGAGCAGTTCTTC	CAISEWAPGLAGGSHEQFF
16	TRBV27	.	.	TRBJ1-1	TGTGCCAGCAATTACCCGCGGCCCGACTTGAACACTGAAGCTTTCTTT	CASNYPRPDLNTEAFF
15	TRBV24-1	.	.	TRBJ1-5	TGTGCCACCAGTGATTCCGGCGGACTCAATCAGCCCCAGCATTTT	CATSDSGGLNQPQHF
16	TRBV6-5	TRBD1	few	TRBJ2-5	TGTGCCAGCAGTTACTCAGGGACAGATTCAAGAGGGACCCAGTACTTC	CASSYSGTDSRGTQYF
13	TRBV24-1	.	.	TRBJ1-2	TGTGCCACCAGTCGGGGGTTTAACTATGGCTACACCTTC	CATSRGFNYGYTF